The TCR beta chain under discussion was sequenced for a study of blood T cell repertoires in COVID-19. Study-level background: Acute-phase and convalescent COVID-19 samples originated in the United States, Italy and Spain.

Of note for this clone: The sample contains more than one DNA sequence encoding this CDR3.

Per the authors' pipeline: It was from reference gene primer amplification that nucleated cell counts were estimated. TCRdb keeps only in-frame clones here, not all; method: immunoSEQ multiplex PCR. V and J calls and clone size come straight from that table; D and trimming were deduced from the DNA. The repertoire holds 150,000 to 200,000 clones, with 80% to 85% as singletons. The CDR3 contains 14 residues. CDR1 and CDR2 (germline): GTSNPN, SVGIG (reference sequence). Deletions cut 0 bases from V and 1 base from J, with 10 bases between. This clonotype was sampled from a human donor with acute or convalescent COVID-19. The donor label of this sample is uncertain. Sequenced: peripheral blood. The chain is built from TRBV30 and TRBJ2-7; weak D call: TRBD2 (6 bases). DNA of the CDR3: TGTGCCTGGAGTGTTTCCGGGGGATCCTACGAGCAGTACTTC. Its translation: CAWSVSGGSYEQYF.